A selection of T cell receptor beta chains follows, all from one sample in a study of cytomegalovirus exposure and HLA in healthy donors. Some clones are missing from TCRdb's copy, which holds only in-frame ones; the method was immunoSEQ multiplex PCR. In the table there are around 130,000 clones, around 80% of which are singletons. Source material: PBMCs. The receptors originated from a woman in her fifties or sixties in good health and CMV-seronegative. Each CDR3 is given with its conserved first and last residue. The D gene is left open where the match is weak. Size tells how often a clone was seen (once, few, many) or the class of an expanded clone, and some rows leave it out.

TRBD1 . TRBJ1-2 TRBV29-1 TGCAGCGCTTACAGGGGGCTGAACTATGGCTACACCTTC CSAYRGLNYGYTF
. . TRBJ1-2 TRBV5-1 TGCGCCAGCAGCTTGGGGGGGGATGGCTACACCTTC CASSLGGDGYTF
. once TRBJ1-1 TRBV28 TGTGCCAGCAGGGAGACAAAGACAGGGAACACTGAAGCTTTCTTT CASRETKTGNTEAFF
. few TRBJ2-1 TRBV28 TGTGCCAGCAGTTTACTGGAAGGGGCTTACAATGAGCAGTTCTTC CASSLLEGAYNEQFF
. . TRBJ2-5 TRBV18 TGTGCCAGCACCCCATCTCCCGTCCGGGACCAAGAGACCCAGTACTTC CASTPSPVRDQETQYF
TRBD2 . TRBJ2-3 TRBV11-1 TGTGCCAGCAGCTCCTATGCGGGAGGAGACACAGATACGCAGTATTTT CASSSYAGGDTDTQYF
. . TRBJ2-7 TRBV11-3 TGTGCCAGCAGCCTCGGGACTTCTTCCTACGAGCAGTACTTC CASSLGTSSYEQYF
TRBD1 . TRBJ2-1 TRBV5-4 TGTGCCAGCAGCCTGCAACAGGGGGCGCACTACAATGAGCAGTTCTTC CASSLQQGAHYNEQFF
. . TRBJ1-4 TRBV6-1 TGTGCCAGCAGTGTGGGGGGGCGGGGGATGGTGTTTTTT CASSVGGRGMVFF
. once TRBJ2-6 TRBV25-1 TGTGCCAGCAGTGACAACTCTGCTGGGGCCAACGTCCTGACTTTC CASSDNSAGANVLTF